The 32 T cell receptor beta chains below were found in one sample sequenced in a study of blood T cells in healthy people across ages. The authors ran a second PCR of 7 to 11 cycles using a sample-barcoded 5' primer and a J-beta primer mix. TCRdb passed the 5' RACE reads through MiXCR, listing each CDR3 protein once. Of fewer than 900,000 distinct CDR3 sequences listed, roughly 43% are singletons. Material: blood. The receptors stem from a woman in her sixties or seventies in good health.

The V gene is TRBV9, the J gene TRBJ2-7; D ambiguous. The CDR3 spans 13 residues. The germline V gene has CDR1 SGDLS and CDR2 YYNGEE. V lost 5 bases, J lost 0 bases, and 9 bases lay in between. The CDR3 sequence is CASSGPSSYEQYF. CDR3 bases: TGTGCCAGCAGTGGGCCTAGCTCCTACGAGCAGTACTTC.

CDR3 coding DNA: TGTGCCAGCAGCCTAGACGAGGGACAGGGTAATCAGCCCCAGCATTTT. Translated, it gives CASSLDEGQGNQPQHF. The rearrangement uses TRBV7-9 and TRBJ1-5; 9 bases are a match to TRBD1. CDR3 size: 16 residues. Per germline, CDR1 SEHNR and CDR2 FQNEAQ (reference sequence). V trimming: 5 bases; J trimming: 4 bases; junction bases outside the gene matches: 9.

This clonotype was recorded once. This chain uses TRBV25-1 with TRBJ2-5; the D gene is possibly TRBD1 (6 bases). Germline CDR1 is MGHDK and CDR2 is SYGVNS. V dropped 6 bases and J dropped 6 bases, with 20 bases sitting between them. CDR3 length: 15 amino acids. Written as DNA, the CDR3 is TGTGCCAGCAGCGTGATGGTCCAGGGGCAACAGACCCAGTACTTC. Translating it yields CASSVMVQGQQTQYF.

Ten or more counts support this clonotype. The chain joins TRBV7-2 to TRBJ2-3; D is unclear. The CDR3 loop spans 14 amino acids. Germline values: CDR1 SGHTA, CDR2 FQGNSA. The germline V and J ends were trimmed by 5 bases and 2 bases, with 11 bases remaining between them. CDR3 DNA sequence: TGTGCCAGCAGCCGCGCAGTCCCCACAGATACGCAGTATTTT. The encoded protein is CASSRAVPTDTQYF.

This clonotype was observed a single time. The rearrangement links TRBV20-1 to TRBJ1-2; tentatively, D is TRBD1 (5 bases). Trimming left V 7 bases short and J 3 bases short, with 9 bases between. Germline V gene data show CDR1 as DFQATT and CDR2 as SNEGSKA (reference sequence). The CDR3 is made up of 11 amino acids. The CDR3 bases are TGCAGTGAGGCCAGGGACTATGGCTACACCTTC. This gives the protein CSEARDYGYTF.

V usage is TRBV18 and J usage is TRBJ2-4, with a tentative D call TRBD2 (5 bases). From germline, CDR1 is KGHSH and CDR2 LQKENI. CDR3 length: 13 amino acids. V lost 2 bases to trimming and J lost 10 bases, with 12 bases between them. CDR3 nucleotide sequence: TGTGCCAGCTCACCAGTGCCTGGGGAGATTCAGTACTTC. Residues: CASSPVPGEIQYF.

The chain has TRBV15 and TRBJ1-5, with D possibly TRBD1 on 5 matching bases. Germline V gene data show CDR1 as LNHNV and CDR2 as YYDKDF (reference sequence). This CDR3 spans 14 amino acids. V was shortened by 11 bases and J by 7 bases, with 21 bases between the two germline ends. In nucleotides, the CDR3 is TGTGCCGCCGGGGGACCGGGGAAACAACAGCCCCAGCATTTT. Amino acid sequence: CAAGGPGKQQPQHF. Filled out from reference TRBV15 and TRBJ1-5, the complete variable domain reads DAMVIQNPRYQVTQFGKPVTLSCSQTLNHNVMYWYQQKSSQAPKLLFHYYDKDFNNEADTPDNFQSRRPNTSFCFLDIRSPGLGDTAMYLCAAGGPGKQQPQHFGDGTRLSIL.

This rearrangement joins TRBV27 to TRBJ1-4; no firm D call. CDR3 length: 11 residues. Germline V gene sequence: CDR1 MNHEY, CDR2 SMNVEV (reference sequence). The V and J ends lost 4 bases and 8 bases respectively, with 5 bases between them. CDR3 loop: CASSSLEKLFF. CDR3 in DNA: TGTGCCAGCAGTTCCCTCGAAAAACTGTTTTTT.

Worth noting for this clonotype: Given a much more abundant clone one base away, this may be a read error. The chain recombines TRBV7-2 with TRBJ2-7; D is ambiguous. Germline CDR1 and CDR2: SGHTA and FQGNSA. The CDR3 has 15 residues. Written as DNA, the CDR3 is TGTGCCAGCAGCTCCAGTATGGACCGCTCCGACGAGCAGTACTTC. This sequence encodes CASSSSMDRSDEQYF. Supplemented by reference TRBV7-2 and TRBJ2-7, the full variable domain reads GAGVSQSPSNKVTEKGKDVELRCDPISGHTALYWYRQSLGQGLEFLIYFQGNSAPDKSGLPSDRFSAERTGGSVSTLTIQRTQQEDSAVYLCASSSSMDRSDEQYFGPGTRLTVT.

Concerning this clonotype: The germline gene is not matched at one end of the junction; a read error may be the cause. The chain is built from TRBV7-2 and TRBJ1-2, with D perhaps matching TRBD1 (5 bases). Germline lookup yields CDR1 SGHTA and CDR2 FQGNSA. This CDR3 is built from 14 residues. The CDR3: CANSPPTVFYGYTF. In DNA form, the CDR3 reads TGTGCCAACAGCCCCCCGACAGTGTTCTATGGCTACACCTTC. The entire variable domain, with the rest obtained from reference TRBV7-2 and TRBJ1-2, is as follows: GAGVSQSPSNKVTEKGKDVELRCDPISGHTALYWYRQSLGQGLEFLIYFQGNSAPDKSGLPSDRFSAERTGGSVSTLTIQRTQQEDSAVYLCANSPPTVFYGYTFGSGTRLTVV.

The J gene is TRBJ2-3, the V gene TRBV3-1, with TRBD2 matching over 13 bases. The CDR3 runs to 15 residues. The junction had 4 bases not matched to a gene; V was cut back by 5 bases and J by 5 bases. Germline V gene data show CDR1 as LGHDT and CDR2 as YNNKEL (reference sequence). The CDR3, as DNA: TGTGCCAGCAGCGGACTAGCGGGGGAGGGAGATACGCAGTATTTT. Protein sequence: CASSGLAGEGDTQYF.

The V call is TRBV5-1, the J call TRBJ2-1, with D perhaps TRBD1 (6 bases). The CDR3 length is 14 residues. Germline lookup yields CDR1 SGHRS and CDR2 YFSETQ. V was trimmed by 4 bases and J by 7 bases, leaving 15 bases between them. This CDR3 reads CASSATGQVNEQFF. The CDR3 DNA is TGCGCCAGCAGCGCGACAGGTCAGGTAAATGAGCAGTTCTTC.

This rearrangement joins TRBV23-1 to TRBJ2-5; no clear D. TRBV23-1 is treated as an ORF (open reading frame) with a function not yet certain. There are 16 residues in the CDR3. The germline V and J ends were trimmed by 6 bases and 4 bases, with 21 bases remaining between them. CDR3 sequence: CASRLRQAPVRETQYF. The CDR3 DNA reads as TGCGCCAGCAGGTTAAGACAAGCTCCCGTTAGAGAGACCCAGTACTTC.

Regarding this clonotype: Sequence at one end of the junction differs from germline and may be a read error. V gene TRBV4-2 combines with J gene TRBJ2-1; TRBD1 matches 9 bases. The tail of the sequence fits TRBJ2-7 better, so the J call may be wrong. Germline CDR1 is LGHNA and CDR2 is YNFKEQ. This CDR3 region has 17 residues. The CDR3 sequence: CACSQGLQGASYNEQYF. CDR3 nucleotide sequence: TGTGCCTGCAGCCAAGGTCTACAGGGGGCCTCCTACAATGAGCAGTACTTC.

J is TRBJ2-3 and V is TRBV20-1, with TRBD1 as a possible D gene (5 bases). Germline V CDR1 and CDR2: DFQATT, SNEGSKA (reference sequence). Trimming shortened V by 0 bases and J by 4 bases, and 8 bases separated the two germline ends. The CDR3 extends over 13 amino acids. CDR3 DNA: TGCAGTGCTAGAGATCTAGGGGCAGATACGCAGTATTTT. Translating gives CSARDLGADTQYF.

The chain employs TRBV27 and TRBJ2-7; 13 bases map to TRBD2. Trimming cost V 6 bases and J 2 bases; bases outside gene matches: 7. The germline gives CDR1 MNHEY, CDR2 SMNVEV (reference sequence). CDR3 length: 16 amino acids. CDR3 sequence: CASRRGTSGDAYEQYF. In DNA, the CDR3 is TGTGCCAGCAGGAGAGGGACTAGCGGGGACGCCTACGAGCAGTACTTC.

This clonotype was counted only a few times. The rearrangement uses TRBV29-1 and TRBJ1-2, with D possibly being TRBD1 (6 bases). CDR3 size: 11 residues. CDR1 is SQVTM, CDR2 ANQGSEA, per germline. Between the trimmed V and J ends, which lost 7 bases and 12 bases, there was a span of 18 bases. CDR3: CSAEGGERHTF. DNA for the CDR3: TGCAGCGCCGAAGGGGGGGAGAGGCACACCTTC.

This chain links TRBV12-3 or TRBV12-4 with TRBJ2-1, with 10 bases lining up with TRBD2. The V segment lost 5 bases and the J segment 7 bases; nucleotides outside the gene matches: 5. This CDR3 is 14 amino acids long. The CDR3 region is CASSERGGRNEQFF. The CDR3 DNA follows: TGTGCCAGCAGTGAGCGGGGGGGCAGGAATGAGCAGTTCTTC.

This clonotype showed up just a few times. CDR3 in DNA: TGTGCCAGCAGTTTAGGAGGTCGGAGGGGCTACACCTTC. Translation: CASSLGGRRGYTF. The rearrangement joins TRBV12-3 or TRBV12-4 to TRBJ1-2; D gene ambiguous. The CDR3 consists of 13 residues. The V gene lost 1 base and the J gene lost 8 bases, with 11 bases spanning the gap.

The chain employs TRBV6-5 and TRBJ2-5; D gene unclear. The CDR3 is 12 residues long. Trimming cost V 2 bases and J 11 bases, with 12 bases left between them. Germline loops: CDR1 MNHEY, CDR2 SVGAGI. The CDR3 sequence is CASSYISGEQYF. Written as DNA, the CDR3 is TGTGCCAGCAGTTACATCAGTGGTGAGCAGTACTTC.

This clonotype was picked up a small number of times. V and J are TRBV9 and TRBJ2-5; a possible D gene is TRBD2 (6 bases). The CDR3 loop spans 14 amino acids. The germline gives CDR1 SGDLS, CDR2 YYNGEE. V was trimmed by 6 bases and J by 1 base, leaving 13 bases between them. CDR3 amino acids: CASTRGLSQETQYF. DNA of the CDR3: TGTGCCAGCACCCGGGGACTCTCCCAAGAGACCCAGTACTTC. The whole variable domain, filled in from reference TRBV9 and TRBJ2-5, reads DSGVTQTPKHLITATGQRVTLRCSPRSGDLSVYWYQQSLDQGLQFLIQYYNGEERAKGNILERFSAQQFPDLHSELNLSSLELGDSALYFCASTRGLSQETQYFGPGTRLLVL.

This chain connects TRBV4-3 to TRBJ2-3; 10 nucleotides agree with TRBD2. This CDR3 spans 17 amino acids. CDR1 is LGHNA and CDR2 is YSLEER in the germline V gene. J lost 3 bases, V lost 0 bases, and 6 bases had no gene match. CDR3 DNA sequence: TGCGCCAGCAGCCAAGATCCAGCGGGGGGGCAGACAGATACGCAGTATTTT. Encoded protein: CASSQDPAGGQTDTQYF.

The gene calls are TRBV7-2 and TRBJ2-1, with 7 bases fitting TRBD2. The CDR3 covers 17 residues. J lost 0 bases, V lost 5 bases, and 10 bases had no gene match. Per the germline V gene, CDR1 is SGHTA and CDR2 is FQGNSA. The CDR3: CASSKTRGGSSYNEQFF. The CDR3, as DNA: TGTGCCAGCAGCAAAACCCGAGGCGGGAGCTCCTACAATGAGCAGTTCTTC.

Worth noting for this clonotype: At one of its ends the junction is not consistent with the germline gene, which may arise from a read error. The chain carries TRBV28 and TRBJ2-3; 8 nucleotides line up with TRBD1. The CDR3 is 14 residues long. Germline V gene data show CDR1 as MDHEN and CDR2 as SYDVKM. The CDR3 is CVSSLRGRTDTQYF. CDR3 sequence (DNA): TGTGTCAGCAGCCTCAGGGGGCGCACAGATACGCAGTATTTT.

There are many counts of this clonotype. The chain has TRBV27 and TRBJ1-1; no clear D gene. Germline-derived CDR1 and CDR2 are MNHEY and SMNVEV (reference sequence). The CDR3 loop spans 14 amino acids. The V end was cut by 2 bases, the J end by 1 base, with 8 bases between. In nucleotides, the CDR3 is TGTGCCAGCAGTTTAACTGCGGGGAACACTGAAGCTTTCTTT. Amino acids: CASSLTAGNTEAFF.

The chain uses TRBV27 and TRBJ2-1; no definite D call. The CDR3 consists of 11 residues. Germline CDR1 and CDR2: MNHEY and SMNVEV (reference sequence). The ends were cut back, 7 bases at V and 7 bases at J, with 8 bases in the middle. The CDR3 loop reads CASTSSNEQFF. The CDR3 nucleotides are TGTGCCAGCACTAGTTCGAATGAGCAGTTCTTC.

The chain carries TRBV6-1 and TRBJ2-3, with TRBD2 matching 9 bases. J lost 3 bases, V lost 2 bases, and 12 bases had no gene match. CDR3 size: 18 residues. The V gene's germline CDR1 is MNHNS and CDR2 SASEGT. The CDR3 protein is CASSETRKREVGTDTQYF. The CDR3, as DNA: TGTGCCAGCAGTGAAACTCGCAAGCGGGAGGTAGGGACAGATACGCAGTATTTT.

The V gene is TRBV6-5, the J gene TRBJ2-7; TRBD1 matches 8 bases. Germline V gives CDR1 MNHEY, CDR2 SVGAGI. After removal of 2 bases from V and 4 bases from J, the junction contained 19 bases not matched to a gene. This CDR3 is built from 19 residues. CDR3 amino acids: CASSYQAASGQADLYEQYF. The CDR3 DNA is TGTGCCAGCAGTTACCAAGCAGCGTCGGGACAGGCTGACTTGTACGAGCAGTACTTC.

The gene calls are TRBV6-1 and TRBJ1-2; D is unresolved. CDR1 is MNHNS, CDR2 SASEGT, per germline. V lost 2 bases to trimming and J lost 12 bases, with 13 bases between them. The CDR3 has 12 residues. In DNA, the CDR3 is TGTGCCAGCAGTGAATCCCAGAAGCGCCACACCTTC. This encodes CASSESQKRHTF.

The J gene is TRBJ2-7, the V gene TRBV11-1; either TRBD1 or TRBD2 may fit D (6 bases each). Trimming shortened V by 2 bases and J by 5 bases, and 13 bases separated the two germline ends. This CDR3 contains 14 residues. Germline lookup yields CDR1 SGHAT and CDR2 FQDESV (reference sequence). CDR3 nucleotides: TGTGCCAGCAGCTTACAATCGGGGGCCGACGAGCAGTACTTC. Amino acid sequence: CASSLQSGADEQYF.

In its sample, this clonotype was seen a few times. The rearrangement joins TRBV20-1 to TRBJ2-3; 7 bases match TRBD2. Germline V gene data show CDR1 as DFQATT and CDR2 as SNEGSKA (reference sequence). CDR3 length equals 15 residues. Trimming took 0 bases from V and 3 from J; bases not matched to a gene: 6. The CDR3 DNA sequence: TGCAGTGCTAGAGATGCTAGCGGAGATACAGATACGCAGTATTTT. Amino acid sequence: CSARDASGDTDTQYF.

This clonotype has a single count. V is TRBV20-1 and J is TRBJ1-5; D possibly corresponds to TRBD1 (6 bases). The ends were cut back, 5 bases at V and 9 bases at J, with 14 bases in the middle. Germline CDR1 and CDR2: DFQATT and SNEGSKA (reference sequence). The CDR3 is 12 residues long. The CDR3 protein is CSASQGRVPQHF. The CDR3, as DNA: TGCAGTGCTTCCCAGGGGCGGGTGCCCCAGCATTTT.